Following are 13 T cell receptor beta chains from one sample sequenced in a study of shared clonotypes between healthy human individuals. The naive CD8 subset, CD45RO-negative cells positively selected for CCR7, excluded terminally differentiated effector memory CD45RA+ cells. Profiled with immunoSEQ multiplex PCR; TCRdb holds only in-frame clones, not every one. The repertoire holds about 2 million clones, with approximately 94% as singletons. The source material was naive CD8+ T cells sorted from blood. These receptors originate from a man in his late teens or twenties in good health.

The chain couples TRBV27 to TRBJ2-7; 8 nucleotides match TRBD2. CDR1 and CDR2 (germline): MNHEY, SMNVEV (reference sequence). This CDR3 is 12 amino acids long. The ends lost 7 bases at V and 5 bases at J; junction bases unmatched: 4. CDR3: CASTPGGDEQYF. The CDR3 DNA is TGTGCCAGCACTCCCGGGGGGGACGAGCAGTACTTC.

About this clone: Other DNA sequences in the sample encode the same CDR3. The chain links TRBV11-2 to TRBJ2-3; no reliable D call. CDR1 is SGHAT and CDR2 is FQNNGV in the germline V gene. V dropped 1 base and J dropped 4 bases, with 6 bases sitting between them. This CDR3 has 13 residues. CDR3 amino acids: CASSLGLADTQYF. CDR3 nucleotides: TGTGCCAGCAGCTTAGGGTTAGCAGATACGCAGTATTTT. The whole variable domain, remainder taken from reference TRBV11-2 and TRBJ2-3, is EAGVAQSPRYKIIEKRQSVAFWCNPISGHATLYWYQQILGQGPKLLIQFQNNGVVDDSQLPKDRFSAERLKGVDSTLKIQPAKLEDSAVYLCASSLGLADTQYFGPGTRLTVL.

This chain connects TRBV6-5 to TRBJ2-1; TRBD1 is a possible D gene (5 bases). Looked up from germline, CDR1 is MNHEY and CDR2 is SVGAGI. The CDR3 is made up of 13 amino acids. This CDR3 reads CAVGLENTNEQFF. The DNA of the CDR3 is TGTGCTGTGGGGCTAGAAAATACCAATGAGCAGTTCTTC.

The CDR3 DNA reads as TGTGCCAGCTCCGACACAGATACGCAGTATTTT. Translated, it gives CASSDTDTQYF. The genes are TRBV5-4 and TRBJ2-3; D uncertain. The CDR3 is 11 amino acids. V was cut by 7 bases and J by 2 bases, with 5 bases left in between. Germline values: CDR1 SGHNT, CDR2 YYREEE (reference sequence).

V usage is TRBV6-5 and J usage is TRBJ2-5; 13 bases agree with TRBD2. The CDR3 spans 15 residues. Germline CDR1 is MNHEY and CDR2 is SVGAGI. V was clipped by 5 bases and J by 2 bases; unmatched bases: 2. The CDR3 bases are TGTGCCAGCAGTACTAGCGGGGGGGTACAAGAGACCCAGTACTTC. Its protein is CASSTSGGVQETQYF.

This chain uses TRBV5-4 with TRBJ1-6, with a possible D match to TRBD1 (5 bases). Trimming stripped 0 bases from V and 14 bases from J, with 15 bases between. CDR1 and CDR2 (germline): SGHNT, YYREEE (reference sequence). This CDR3 contains 14 residues. CDR3 DNA: TGTGCCAGCAGCTTGGATAGACAGCAGGGCACCCTCCACTTT. It yields the protein CASSLDRQQGTLHF.

The chain has TRBV7-6 and TRBJ2-3, with D uncertain. This CDR3 region has 12 residues. Deletions cut 5 bases from V and 6 bases from J, with 9 bases between. Germline CDR1 and CDR2: SGHVS and FNYEAQ. This CDR3 reads CASSLLRDTQYF. CDR3 nucleotide sequence: TGTGCCAGCAGCCTACTTAGGGATACGCAGTATTTT.

The V gene is TRBV19, the J gene TRBJ2-7, with D perhaps TRBD2 (5 bases). Between the trimmed V and J ends, which lost 4 bases and 2 bases, there was a span of 15 bases. CDR3 length: 15 amino acids. CDR1 LNHDA and CDR2 SQIVND come from the germline V gene (reference sequence). This chain's CDR3 is CASSTSLASPYEQYF. For the CDR3, the DNA is TGTGCCAGTAGTACCTCGCTAGCCTCTCCCTACGAGCAGTACTTC.

The V call is TRBV13, the J call TRBJ2-3; D ambiguous. Trimming left V 2 bases short and J 0 bases short, with 12 bases between. The CDR3 is 16 amino acids. CDR1 is PRHDT and CDR2 is FYEKMQ in the germline V gene (reference sequence). CDR3 sequence (DNA): TGTGCCAGCAGCTTACGGGCGGTTACTAGCACAGATACGCAGTATTTT. Translated, it gives CASSLRAVTSTDTQYF.

This chain joins TRBV5-1 and TRBJ2-7, with D unresolved. CDR1 is SGHRS and CDR2 is YFSETQ in the germline V gene. Trimming removed 5 bases at V and 2 bases at J, with 11 bases between. The CDR3 is 13 residues long. The chain's CDR3 is CASSMAPTYEQYF. Here the CDR3 DNA reads TGCGCCAGCAGTATGGCACCTACCTACGAGCAGTACTTC.

The J gene is TRBJ2-7, the V gene TRBV19, with 10 bases lining up with TRBD1. Germline V gene data show CDR1 as LNHDA and CDR2 as SQIVND (reference sequence). CDR3 size: 17 residues. V shed 1 base, J shed 2 bases, and the junction held 8 bases outside the gene matches. The CDR3 DNA follows: TGTGCCAGTAGTATAGGTAGCCCGGGACAGGGGCCCTACGAGCAGTACTTC. Its translation: CASSIGSPGQGPYEQYF.

The sample holds one count of this clone. The V call is TRBV5-6, the J call TRBJ1-1; TRBD1 is a possible D gene (5 bases). The CDR3 is 16 residues long. CDR1 is SGHDT and CDR2 is YYEEEE in the germline V gene. The V gene lost 4 bases and the J gene lost 2 bases, with 18 bases spanning the gap. CDR3: CASSGDGEGLNTEAFF. In DNA, the CDR3 is TGTGCCAGCAGCGGGGACGGTGAGGGATTAAACACTGAAGCTTTCTTT.

The CDR3 region has the DNA TGTGCCAGCAGCTTTGGACTAGCGGGCCGGCCTGGGTTCTTC. Its translation: CASSFGLAGRPGFF. The chain uses TRBV7-9 and TRBJ2-1; 11 bases map to TRBD2. The CDR3 sequence is 14 residues long. Germline CDR1 SEHNR, CDR2 FQNEAQ (reference sequence). Germline trimming cut 3 bases from V and 15 bases from J; bases unmatched to any gene: 10.